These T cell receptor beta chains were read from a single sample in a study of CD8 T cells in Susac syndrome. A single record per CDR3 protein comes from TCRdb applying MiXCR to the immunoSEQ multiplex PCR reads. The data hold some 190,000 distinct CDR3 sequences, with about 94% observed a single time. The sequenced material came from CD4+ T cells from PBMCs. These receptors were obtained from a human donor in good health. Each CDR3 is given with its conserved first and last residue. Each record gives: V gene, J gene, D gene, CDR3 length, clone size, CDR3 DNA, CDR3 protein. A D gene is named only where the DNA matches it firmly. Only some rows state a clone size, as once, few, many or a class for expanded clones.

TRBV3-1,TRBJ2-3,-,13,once,TGTGCCAGCAGCCCGACAAGGGCAGATACGCAGTATTTT,CASSPTRADTQYF
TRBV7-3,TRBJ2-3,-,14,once,TGTGCCAGCAGCCCGGGGGTTGGTCGCCATACGCAGTATTTT,CASSPGVGRHTQYF
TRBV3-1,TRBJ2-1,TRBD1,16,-,TGTGCCAGCAGCCTCCGCGGGACAGGGTTCCACAATGAGCAGTTCTTC,CASSLRGTGFHNEQFF
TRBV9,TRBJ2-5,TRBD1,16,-,TGTGCCAGCAGTCAAACGGGACAGGGAACTGTTGGGACCCAGTACTTC,CASSQTGQGTVGTQYF
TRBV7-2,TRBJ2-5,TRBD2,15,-,TGTGCCAGCAGCCTAAGCGGGAGTCGGCAAGAGACCCAGTACTTC,CASSLSGSRQETQYF
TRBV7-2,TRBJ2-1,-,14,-,TGTGCCAGCAGCCCAGGACTAAGGTGGGATGAGCAGTTCTTC,CASSPGLRWDEQFF
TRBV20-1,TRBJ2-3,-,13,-,TGCAGTGCCAATCGACAAAGCACAGATACGCAGTATTTT,CSANRQSTDTQYF
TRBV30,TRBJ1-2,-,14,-,TGTGCCTGGACTTCCCGCCAGGGGTTGAGGGGCTACACCTTC,CAWTSRQGLRGYTF
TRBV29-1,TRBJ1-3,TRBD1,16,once,TGCAGCGTACGTACAGGGGGCGCCGGATCTGGAAACACCATATATTTT,CSVRTGGAGSGNTIYF
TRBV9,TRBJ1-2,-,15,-,TGTGCCAGCAGCCTAACGATTAACAGGGCCTATGGCTACACCTTC,CASSLTINRAYGYTF
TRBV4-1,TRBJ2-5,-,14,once,TGCGCCAGCAGCCCAGGTCCCCTGGGAGAGACCCAGTACTTC,CASSPGPLGETQYF
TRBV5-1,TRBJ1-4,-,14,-,TGCGCCAGCAGCTTTGCAGGGAATAATGAAAAACTGTTTTTT,CASSFAGNNEKLFF
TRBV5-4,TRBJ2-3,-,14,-,TGTGCCAGCAGCTCGAGGGCGGCCACAGATACGCAGTATTTT,CASSSRAATDTQYF
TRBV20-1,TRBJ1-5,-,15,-,TGCAGTGCTAGAGCACCGCGGGATAGCAATCAGCCCCAGCATTTT,CSARAPRDSNQPQHF
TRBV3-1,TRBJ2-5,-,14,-,TGTGCCAGCAGCCGCCCGACAGGACAAGAGACCCAGTACTTC,CASSRPTGQETQYF
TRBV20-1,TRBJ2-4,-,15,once,TGCAGTGCTAGAGACAGCGGGCAGCACAGGGGCATTCAGTACTTC,CSARDSGQHRGIQYF
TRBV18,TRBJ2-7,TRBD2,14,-,TGTGCCAGCTCCCCTAGCGGGAATCCCTACGAGCAGTACTTC,CASSPSGNPYEQYF
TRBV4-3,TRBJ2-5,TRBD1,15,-,TGCGCCAGCAGCCAAGATCCCAGGGGGAGAGAGACCCAGTACTTC,CASSQDPRGRETQYF
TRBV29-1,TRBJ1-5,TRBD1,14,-,TGCAGCGTGGGGACAGGGTCACGCAATCAGCCCCAGCATTTT,CSVGTGSRNQPQHF
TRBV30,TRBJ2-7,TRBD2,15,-,TGTGCCTGGAGTAGGCCCGTAGCGGGTGGTTACGAGCAGTACTTC,CAWSRPVAGGYEQYF
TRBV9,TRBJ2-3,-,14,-,TGTGCCAGCAGCGGTCGACAGGCCGGCGATACGCAGTATTTT,CASSGRQAGDTQYF
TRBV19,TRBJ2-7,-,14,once,TGTGCCAGTAGCAGGGGAAGGGGCATCTACGAGCAGTACTTC,CASSRGRGIYEQYF
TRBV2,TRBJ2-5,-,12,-,TGTGCCAGCAGTGCCTTACAAGAGACCCAGTACTTC,CASSALQETQYF
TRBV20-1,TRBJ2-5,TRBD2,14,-,TGCAGTGCTAGAGAACTAGCGGCCCAAGAGACCCAGTACTTC,CSARELAAQETQYF
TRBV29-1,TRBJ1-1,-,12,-,TGCAGCGTTGGGGGGAGGAACACTGAAGCTTTCTTT,CSVGGRNTEAFF
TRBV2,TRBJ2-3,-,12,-,TGTGCCAGCAGGCCTATCACAGATACGCAGTATTTT,CASRPITDTQYF